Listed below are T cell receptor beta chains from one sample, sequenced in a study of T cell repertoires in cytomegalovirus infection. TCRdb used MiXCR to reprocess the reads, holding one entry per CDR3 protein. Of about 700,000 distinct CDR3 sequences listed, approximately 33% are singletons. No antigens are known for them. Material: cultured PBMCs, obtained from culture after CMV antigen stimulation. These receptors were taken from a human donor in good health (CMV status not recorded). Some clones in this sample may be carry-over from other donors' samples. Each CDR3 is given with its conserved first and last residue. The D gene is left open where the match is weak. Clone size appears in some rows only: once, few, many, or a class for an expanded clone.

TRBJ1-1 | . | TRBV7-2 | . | CASSLWGSGDTEAFF | TGTGCCAGCAGCTTATGGGGGTCTGGGGACACTGAAGCTTTCTTT
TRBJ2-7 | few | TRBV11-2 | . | CASSFRRQGGVYEQYF | TGTGCCAGCAGCTTTAGGCGGCAGGGCGGGGTATACGAGCAGTACTTC
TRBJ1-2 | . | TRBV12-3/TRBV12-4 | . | CASSFVGGYGYTF | TGTGCCAGCAGTTTCGTGGGGGGCTACGGCTACACCTTC
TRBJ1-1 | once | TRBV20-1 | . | CSARDAGITEAFF | TGCAGTGCTAGAGATGCGGGAATCACTGAAGCTTTCTTT
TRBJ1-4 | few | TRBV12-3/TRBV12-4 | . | CATAGVSGEKLFF | TGTGCCACCGCGGGCGTGTCCGGTGAAAAACTGTTTTTT
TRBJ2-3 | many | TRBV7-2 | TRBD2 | CASSPGLAGPDTQYF | TGTGCCAGCAGCCCCGGACTAGCGGGACCAGATACGCAGTATTTT
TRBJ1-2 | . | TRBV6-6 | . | CASSYSKGFHGYTF | TGTGCCAGCAGTTACTCGAAGGGGTTCCATGGCTACACCTTC
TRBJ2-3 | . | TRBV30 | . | CAWRGRPSDTQYF | TGTGCCTGGAGGGGGAGACCCTCAGATACGCAGTATTTT
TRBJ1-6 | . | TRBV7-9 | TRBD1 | CASSPRTGSNSPLHF | TGTGCCAGCAGCCCAAGGACAGGGAGTAATTCACCCCTCCACTTT
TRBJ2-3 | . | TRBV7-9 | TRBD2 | CASSLSSSGGTQYF | TGTGCCAGCAGCTTATCTAGTTCGGGAGGTACGCAGTATTTT
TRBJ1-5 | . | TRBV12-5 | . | CASGLVQSGHGQPQHF | TGTGCTAGTGGTTTGGTACAAAGTGGGCACGGGCAGCCCCAGCATTTT
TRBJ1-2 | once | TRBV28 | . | CASTSGSSAIYGYTF | TGTGCCAGCACTTCGGGAAGCTCGGCGATCTATGGCTACACCTTC
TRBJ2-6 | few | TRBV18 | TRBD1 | CASSPNPGQGATGANVLTF | TGTGCCAGCTCACCTAACCCGGGACAGGGGGCGACTGGGGCCAACGTCCTGACTTTC
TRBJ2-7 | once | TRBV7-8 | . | CASSTPGGDGSYEQYF | TGTGCCAGCAGCACCCCCGGCGGAGACGGCTCCTACGAGCAGTACTTC
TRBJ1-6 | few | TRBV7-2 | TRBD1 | CASSEDRPHRSPLHF | TGTGCCAGCAGCGAGGACAGGCCCCACAGGTCACCCCTCCACTTT
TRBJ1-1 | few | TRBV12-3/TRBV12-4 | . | CASLPTRLRGKTTEAFF | TGTGCCAGCCTCCCCACGCGCCTCCGGGGCAAAACGACTGAAGCTTTCTTT
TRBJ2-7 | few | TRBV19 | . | CASSIKRGGEQYF | TGTGCCAGTAGTATTAAAAGGGGAGGCGAGCAGTACTTC
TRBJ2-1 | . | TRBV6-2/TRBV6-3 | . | CASGAGPSGEQFF | TGTGCCTCCGGGGCAGGCCCCTCCGGTGAGCAGTTCTTC
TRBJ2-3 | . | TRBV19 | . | CASTSGLPSTDTQYF | TGTGCCAGTACCTCTGGGCTACCCAGCACAGATACGCAGTATTTT
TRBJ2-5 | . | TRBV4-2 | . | CASSPRGPAGDKYQETQYF | TGTGCCAGCAGCCCCAGGGGGCCAGCGGGGGATAAGTACCAAGAGACCCAGTACTTC
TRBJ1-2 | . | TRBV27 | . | CASSSMTGPANYGYTF | TGTGCCAGCAGTTCCATGACAGGACCAGCTAACTATGGCTACACCTTC
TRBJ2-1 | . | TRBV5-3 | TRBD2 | CARSLIAGGGNEQFF | TGTGCCAGAAGCCTGATAGCGGGAGGTGGGAATGAGCAGTTCTTC
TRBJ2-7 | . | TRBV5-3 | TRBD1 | CASSFGLDRGSYEQYF | TGTGCCAGCAGCTTCGGTCTTGACAGGGGGTCCTACGAGCAGTACTTC
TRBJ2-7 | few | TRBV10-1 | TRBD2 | CASVQREGRELYEQYF | TGCGCCAGCGTCCAGCGGGAGGGCCGAGAGCTATACGAGCAGTACTTC
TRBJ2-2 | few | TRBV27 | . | CASSLYRHANTGELFF | TGTGCCAGCAGTTTGTACAGGCACGCGAACACCGGGGAGCTGTTTTTT
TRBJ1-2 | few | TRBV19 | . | CASTTRSFVGYGYTF | TGTGCCAGTACGACAAGGTCCTTTGTGGGATATGGCTACACCTTC
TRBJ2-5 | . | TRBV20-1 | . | CSARASPQETQYF | TGCAGTGCTAGGGCTAGCCCGCAAGAGACCCAGTACTTC
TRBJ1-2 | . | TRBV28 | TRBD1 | CASINRDRVYGYTF | TGTGCCAGCATTAACCGGGACAGAGTCTATGGCTACACCTTC
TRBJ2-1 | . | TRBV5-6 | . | CASSSGLRLTYNEQFF | TGTGCCAGCAGCTCGGGACTCCGGTTAACGTACAATGAGCAGTTCTTC
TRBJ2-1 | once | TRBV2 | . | CAGRGSSYNEQFF | TGTGCCGGACGGGGGAGCTCCTACAATGAGCAGTTCTTC
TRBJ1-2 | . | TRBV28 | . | CASSLTAVKWFGYTF | TGTGCCAGCAGTTTAACGGCGGTCAAATGGTTCGGCTACACCTTC
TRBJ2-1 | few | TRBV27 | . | CASRPHPSLASEQFF | TGTGCCAGCAGACCCCATCCCTCACTAGCCTCCGAGCAGTTCTTC
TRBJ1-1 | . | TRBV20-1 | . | CSARDRGQLNTEAFF | TGCAGTGCTAGAGATCGCGGTCAGCTGAACACTGAAGCTTTCTTT
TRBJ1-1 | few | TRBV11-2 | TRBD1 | CASSFDRAGTEAFF | TGTGCCAGCAGCTTTGACAGGGCGGGCACTGAAGCTTTCTTT
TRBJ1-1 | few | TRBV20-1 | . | CSARDRVDEAFF | TGCAGTGCTAGAGACAGGGTGGATGAAGCTTTCTTT
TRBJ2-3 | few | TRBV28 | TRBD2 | CASSLASGETTDTQYF | TGTGCCAGCAGTCTTGCTAGCGGGGAGACCACAGATACGCAGTATTTT
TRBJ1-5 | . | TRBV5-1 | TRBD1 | CASSYRTGSNQPQHF | TGCGCCAGCAGCTACAGGACAGGGTCTAATCAGCCCCAGCATTTT
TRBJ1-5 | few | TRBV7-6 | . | CASSLFLPGSSNQPQHF | TGTGCCAGCAGCTTATTTCTTCCAGGCAGTAGCAATCAGCCCCAGCATTTT
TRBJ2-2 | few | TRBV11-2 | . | CASTRGPGELFF | TGTGCCAGCACACGAGGACCCGGGGAGCTGTTTTTT
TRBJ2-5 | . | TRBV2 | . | CATQGSEETQYF | TGTGCCACCCAGGGTTCGGAGGAGACCCAGTACTTC
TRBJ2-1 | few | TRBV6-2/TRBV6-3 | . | CASIYRGSREQFF | TGTGCCAGCATCTATCGGGGGAGTAGGGAGCAGTTCTTC
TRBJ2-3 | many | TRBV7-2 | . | CASFTGPRPDTQYF | TGTGCCAGCTTTACCGGGCCGAGGCCAGATACGCAGTATTTT
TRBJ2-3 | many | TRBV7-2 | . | CASSPVVASTDTQYF | TGTGCCAGCAGCCCCGTGGTAGCTAGCACAGATACGCAGTATTTT
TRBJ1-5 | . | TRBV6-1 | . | CASRQERRQPQHF | TGTGCCTCCCGACAGGAAAGGAGACAGCCCCAGCATTTT
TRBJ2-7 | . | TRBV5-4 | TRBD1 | CASSLKPRQGSYEQYF | TGTGCCAGCAGCCTTAAACCCCGACAGGGGTCCTACGAGCAGTACTTC
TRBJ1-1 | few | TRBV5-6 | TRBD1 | CASSHNRGTMNTEAFF | TGTGCCAGCAGCCACAACAGGGGGACTATGAACACTGAAGCTTTCTTT
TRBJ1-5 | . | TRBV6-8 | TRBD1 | CASAGTATIRSNQPQHF | TGTGCCAGCGCCGGGACAGCTACTATAAGGAGCAATCAGCCCCAGCATTTT
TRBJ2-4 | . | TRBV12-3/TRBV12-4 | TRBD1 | CASGIGTGKNIQYF | TGTGCCAGCGGGATAGGGACAGGGAAAAACATTCAGTACTTC
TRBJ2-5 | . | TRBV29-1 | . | CSSEEPGGETQYF | TGCAGCTCCGAGGAACCTGGGGGAGAGACCCAGTACTTC
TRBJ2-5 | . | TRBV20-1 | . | CSASPGLGPEETQYF | TGCAGTGCCTCCCCCGGACTTGGACCTGAAGAGACCCAGTACTTC
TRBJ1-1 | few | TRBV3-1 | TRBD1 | CASSQGDRRNTEAFF | TGTGCCAGCAGCCAAGGGGACAGGAGGAACACTGAAGCTTTCTTT
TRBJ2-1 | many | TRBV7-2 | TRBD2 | CASRGGREGRSYNEQFF | TGTGCCAGCAGGGGGGGGCGGGAGGGCCGCTCCTACAATGAGCAGTTCTTC
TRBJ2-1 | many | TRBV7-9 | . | CASSLAPDEQFF | TGTGCCAGCAGCTTAGCTCCCGATGAGCAGTTCTTC
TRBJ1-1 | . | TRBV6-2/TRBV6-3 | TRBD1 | CASSLPGQGMNTEAFF | TGTGCCAGCAGCTTACCCGGACAGGGGATGAACACTGAAGCTTTCTTT
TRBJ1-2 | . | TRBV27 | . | CASGKGNYGYTF | TGTGCCAGCGGTAAGGGAAACTATGGCTACACCTTC